The 32 T cell receptor beta chains reported below all come from one sample, sequenced in a study of blood T cell repertoires in COVID-19 (dated by TCRdb to about 2020). Library preparation employed the immunoSEQ multiplex PCR assay. TCRdb limited this immuneACCESS table to in-frame rearrangements with V and J called. A share of clones is missing; checked studies link under half to unresolved V genes, and the rest is unexplained. The sample table holds a few hundred thousand clones, of which 86% were seen once. Together, the top ten hold less than 3% of the sample. The sequencing input was peripheral blood. All receptors derive from a woman in her twenties or thirties with active or convalescent COVID-19.

The chain carries TRBV18 and TRBJ2-1, with 7 bases that match TRBD1. Germline CDR1 is KGHSH and CDR2 is LQKENI. The trim removed 1 base at V and 4 bases at J, leaving 10 bases unmatched. The CDR3 length is 17 residues. Here the CDR3 DNA reads TGTGCCAGCTCACCACTTCCGACAGGGCTTCGTTACAATGAGCAGTTCTTC. As protein: CASSPLPTGLRYNEQFF. Variable domain in full (rest from reference TRBV18 and TRBJ2-1): NAGVMQNPRHLVRRRGQEARLRCSPMKGHSHVYWYRQLPEEGLKFMVYLQKENIIDESGMPKERFSAEFPKEGPSILRIQQVVRGDSAAYFCASSPLPTGLRYNEQFFGPGTRLTVL.

For the CDR3, the DNA is TGTGCCAGCAGTGACATCAACTATGGCTACACCTTC. Amino acids: CASSDINYGYTF. V usage is TRBV28 and J usage is TRBJ1-2; D is ambiguous. The V end was cut by 5 bases, the J end by 2 bases, with 6 bases between. The CDR3 extends over 12 amino acids. The germline V gene has CDR1 MDHEN and CDR2 SYDVKM.

This sequence joins TRBV19 and TRBJ1-1; no firm D call. This CDR3 comprises 13 residues. V was trimmed by 6 bases and J by 4 bases, leaving 12 bases between them. The germline gives CDR1 LNHDA, CDR2 SQIVND (reference sequence). CDR3: CASRYGVFTEAFF. The CDR3 nucleotides read TGTGCCAGTAGGTATGGAGTATTCACTGAAGCTTTCTTT.

The CDR3 here is CASSRTGTLFFRSGNTIYF. The CDR3, as DNA: TGTGCCAGCAGCCGGACCGGGACACTTTTTTTCAGGTCTGGAAACACCATATATTTT. The chain recombines TRBV7-3 with TRBJ1-3; D is possibly TRBD1 (6 bases). Trimming shortened V by 5 bases and J by 1 base, and 24 bases separated the two germline ends. The CDR3 spans 19 residues. From germline, CDR1 is SGHTA and CDR2 FQGTGA. Together with reference TRBV7-3 and TRBJ1-3, the CDR3 gives the full variable domain: GAGVSQTPSNKVTEKGKYVELRCDPISGHTALYWYRQSLGQGPEFLIYFQGTGAADDSGLPNDRFFAVRPEGSVSTLKIQRTERGDSAVYLCASSRTGTLFFRSGNTIYFGEGSWLTVV.

This chain links TRBV10-2 with TRBJ1-1; D is possibly TRBD1 (5 bases). Trimming stripped 3 bases from V and 1 base from J, with 9 bases between. The CDR3 runs 14 residues. The germline V gene encodes CDR1 WSHSY and CDR2 SAAADI. The chain's CDR3 is CASSDSGGNTEAFF. The CDR3 bases are TGCGCCAGCAGTGACTCGGGGGGGAACACTGAAGCTTTCTTT.

This clone was recorded only once. The chain couples TRBV19 to TRBJ2-6, with 13 bases identical to TRBD2. Germline values: CDR1 LNHDA, CDR2 SQIVND (reference sequence). The V gene end was trimmed by 4 bases and the J gene end by 3 bases; junction bases not matched to a gene: 6. The CDR3 has 18 amino acids. CDR3 sequence (DNA): TGTGCCAGTAGTAAGACTAGCGGGGGGCCCGGTGGGGCCAACGTCCTGACTTTC. Translated, it gives CASSKTSGGPGGANVLTF. Full variable domain (outside the CDR3, taken from reference TRBV19 and TRBJ2-6): DGGITQSPKYLFRKEGQNVTLSCEQNLNHDAMYWYRQDPGQGLRLIYYSQIVNDFQKGDIAEGYSVSREKKESFPLTVTSAQKNPTAFYLCASSKTSGGPGGANVLTFGAGSRLTVL.

The CDR3 nucleotides read TGTGCCATCAGTTCAGACAGGGGTATCGAGACCCAGTACTTC. Amino acid sequence: CAISSDRGIETQYF. The chain recombines TRBV10-3 with TRBJ2-5; 8 bases align to TRBD1. In germline, CDR1 is ENHRY, CDR2 SYGVKD. V shed 5 bases, J shed 5 bases, and the junction held 7 bases outside the gene matches. This CDR3 spans 14 amino acids.

The count of this clone is one. Additional DNA sequences in this sample encode the identical CDR3. The chain recombines TRBV7-4 with TRBJ1-6; 8 bases match TRBD1. The CDR3 sequence is 16 residues long. J was trimmed by 7 bases and V by 2 bases; bases with no gene match: 7. Germline V CDR1 and CDR2: SGHVT, SQSDAQ. Written as DNA, the CDR3 is TGTGCCAGCAGCTTACAAACAGGGGGGGGAAATTCACCCCTCCACTTT. It specifies CASSLQTGGGNSPLHF.

This rearrangement joins TRBV23-1 to TRBJ1-5, with D perhaps matching TRBD1 (6 bases). TRBV23-1 is identified as an open reading frame with a role that is uncertain. This CDR3 spans 16 amino acids. With 3 bases removed from V and 0 bases from J, the gap between germline ends came to 12 bases. The DNA of the CDR3 is TGCGCCAGCAGTCACCCGACAGGTCTTAGCAATCAGCCCCAGCATTTT. Translation gives CASSHPTGLSNQPQHF.

The chain carries TRBV24-1 and TRBJ2-5; 8 bases line up with TRBD2. V was clipped by 3 bases and J by 5 bases; unmatched bases: 7. Germline-derived CDR1 and CDR2 are KGHDR and SFDVKD. CDR3 size: 15 residues. DNA of the CDR3: TGTGCCACCAGTGATAAGTGGACTAGCTGGGAGACCCAGTACTTC. It encodes CATSDKWTSWETQYF.

The V gene is TRBV5-8, the J gene TRBJ1-1, with 8 bases that match TRBD1. Germline V gene data show CDR1 as SGHTS and CDR2 as YDEGEE. This CDR3 contains 14 residues. Trimming at V came to 1 base and at J to 4 bases, leaving 3 bases not matched to a gene. The DNA for the CDR3 is TGTGCCAGCAGCTTGAATGGACAGGGCACTGAAGCTTTCTTT. Translating gives CASSLNGQGTEAFF.

The chain uses TRBV24-1 and TRBJ1-4, with 9 bases fitting TRBD1. Germline trimming cut 4 bases from V and 8 bases from J; bases unmatched to any gene: 7. The germline V gene encodes CDR1 KGHDR and CDR2 SFDVKD. CDR3 length: 15 residues. CDR3 sequence: CATSDTRQGGEKLFF. As DNA, the CDR3 is TGTGCCACCAGTGACACAAGACAGGGGGGGGAAAAACTGTTTTTT.

Note on this clone: At one end the junction does not follow the germline gene, possibly because of a read error. The CDR3 loop reads CASSTGGQRSNF. The CDR3 nucleotides read TGTGCCAGCTCAACAGGAGGACAGCGAAGCAACTTC. The chain recombines TRBV28 with TRBJ2-5; a weak D match, TRBD1 (6 bases). This CDR3 has 12 amino acids. Per the germline V gene, CDR1 is MDHEN and CDR2 is SYDVKM.

The genes are TRBV5-1 and TRBJ2-2; D possibly corresponds to TRBD1 (5 bases). V lost 2 bases, J lost 1 base, and 6 bases lay in between. The CDR3 runs to 14 residues. The germline CDR1 and CDR2 sequences are SGHRS and YFSETQ. In nucleotides, the CDR3 is TGCGCCAGCAGCTTCCAGGGGAACACCGGGGAGCTGTTTTTT. As protein: CASSFQGNTGELFF.

The rearrangement links TRBV6-2 or TRBV6-3 to TRBJ1-2; TRBD1 might be the D (5 bases). CDR1 and CDR2 (germline): MNHEY, SVGEGT. This CDR3 comprises 15 residues. The ends were cut back, 4 bases at V and 8 bases at J, with 20 bases in the middle. CDR3 protein: CASSSQVMGGRGYTF. As DNA, the CDR3 is TGTGCCAGCAGTTCCCAAGTAATGGGGGGTCGCGGCTACACCTTC.

This chain joins TRBV30 and TRBJ2-1; D is uncertain. The CDR3 length is 12 residues. The ends were cut back, 3 bases at V and 13 bases at J, with 16 bases in the middle. The germline CDR1 and CDR2 sequences are GTSNPN and SVGIG (reference sequence). For the CDR3, the DNA is TGTGCCTGGAGCCTCGACTCTAACCCCCAGTTCTTC. It yields the protein CAWSLDSNPQFF.

The chain links TRBV5-4 to TRBJ1-1; D ambiguous. Germline V gives CDR1 SGHNT, CDR2 YYREEE (reference sequence). The CDR3 spans 14 residues. V was pared by 6 bases and J by 0 bases, with 12 bases between. CDR3 sequence: CASTSSVLNTEAFF. CDR3 coding DNA: TGTGCCAGCACCTCGTCGGTCCTGAACACTGAAGCTTTCTTT.

The chain links TRBV6-5 to TRBJ1-2; D is unresolved. The germline V and J ends were trimmed by 0 bases and 2 bases, with 7 bases remaining between them. Germline CDR1 and CDR2: MNHEY and SVGAGI. This CDR3 is built from 14 residues. This CDR3 reads CASSYSSVNYGYTF. The CDR3 DNA reads as TGTGCCAGCAGTTACTCTTCGGTGAACTATGGCTACACCTTC.

This chain links TRBV3-1 (or the pseudogene TRBV3-2) with TRBJ1-5; 8 bases map to TRBD1. The CDR3 is made up of 14 amino acids. Germline lookup yields CDR1 LGHDT and CDR2 YNNKEL (reference sequence). V trimming: 4 bases; J trimming: 2 bases; junction bases outside the gene matches: 1. The CDR3 here is CASSLDRGNQPQHF. Here the CDR3 DNA reads TGTGCCAGCAGCCTGGACAGGGGCAATCAGCCCCAGCATTTT.

This clone was observed once. This sequence joins TRBV27 and TRBJ1-2; no clear D. Germline-derived CDR1 and CDR2 are MNHEY and SMNVEV (reference sequence). The CDR3 runs 15 residues. Trimming cost V 4 bases and J 2 bases, with 14 bases left between them. The CDR3 loop is CASSSGREPNYGYTF. In DNA form, the CDR3 reads TGTGCCAGCAGTTCCGGACGGGAACCCAACTATGGCTACACCTTC.

This chain joins TRBV10-1 and TRBJ2-1, with 11 bases aligning to TRBD2. The junction had 12 bases not matched to a gene; V was cut back by 4 bases and J by 1 base. The germline V gene encodes CDR1 WNHNN and CDR2 SYGVQD (reference sequence). The CDR3 sequence is 19 residues long. The CDR3 region has the DNA TGCGCCAGCAGTGTCGGGGGACACTCTAGCGGGGGGTCCTACAATGAGCAGTTCTTC. Protein product: CASSVGGHSSGGSYNEQFF.

This clone was seen repeatedly, ten times or more. V and J are TRBV28 and TRBJ1-3; possibly TRBD1 for D (6 bases). CDR3 length: 16 amino acids. Germline CDR1 is MDHEN and CDR2 is SYDVKM. V lost 4 bases to trimming and J lost 2 bases, with 15 bases between them. The CDR3 spells CASSSHYRAPGNTIYF. Written as DNA, the CDR3 is TGTGCCAGCAGTTCTCATTACAGGGCACCTGGAAACACCATATATTTT.

This chain uses TRBV19 with TRBJ1-1; 7 bases are shared with TRBD1. Trimming at V came to 9 bases and at J to 0 bases, leaving 7 bases not matched to a gene. This CDR3 region has 14 residues. The germline gives CDR1 LNHDA, CDR2 SQIVND (reference sequence). The CDR3 bases are TGTGCCAGCACAGGGGTTACCATGAACACTGAAGCTTTCTTT. Translation: CASTGVTMNTEAFF.

This clone was found a few times. The chain joins TRBV4-2 to TRBJ1-4; D call uncertain. With 3 bases removed from V and 8 bases from J, the gap between germline ends came to 13 bases. CDR3 length equals 14 residues. Germline values: CDR1 LGHNA, CDR2 YNFKEQ. The CDR3 region has the DNA TGTGCCAGCAGCCACGTTACCGCGGGGGAAAAACTGTTTTTT. Residues: CASSHVTAGEKLFF.

The genes are TRBV6-5 and TRBJ1-1, with a weak D call TRBD1 (6 bases). The CDR3 is 13 residues long. The germline V and J ends were trimmed by 8 bases and 6 bases, with 16 bases remaining between them. Germline CDR1 and CDR2: MNHEY and SVGAGI. The CDR3: CASHRDREAEAFF. The CDR3 DNA reads as TGTGCCAGCCACAGGGATCGGGAAGCTGAAGCTTTCTTT.

A few counts support this clone. The chain uses TRBV5-4 and TRBJ1-2; D unresolved. The CDR3 spans 14 residues. Germline-derived CDR1 and CDR2 are SGHNT and YYREEE (reference sequence). The V end was cut by 3 bases, the J end by 8 bases, with 17 bases between. CDR3 sequence reads: CASSSLGEGRGYTF. The CDR3 DNA follows: TGTGCCAGCAGCTCCCTCGGGGAAGGTCGGGGCTACACCTTC.

This clone was recorded once. The V gene is TRBV29-1, the J gene TRBJ2-2, with TRBD2 matching over 7 bases. Germline V gene lookup returns CDR1 SQVTM and CDR2 ANQGSEA. The CDR3 sequence is 14 residues long. With 0 bases clipped from V and 6 bases from J, the junction kept 4 bases outside the gene matches. The CDR3, as DNA: TGCAGCGTTGAAGAGGCGGGGGTCCCCGGGGAGCTGTTTTTT. Translating gives CSVEEAGVPGELFF.

The V call is TRBV7-9, the J call TRBJ2-1, with a possible D match to TRBD2 (7 bases). Germline V lookup: CDR1 SEHNR, CDR2 FQNEAQ (reference sequence). The CDR3 runs to 15 residues. V lost 5 bases to trimming and J lost 5 bases, with 16 bases between them. CDR3 loop: CASSPFGGRDNEQFF. The CDR3 coding sequence is TGTGCCAGCAGCCCTTTCGGGGGGCGAGACAATGAGCAGTTCTTC.

This clone showed up just a few times. This sample also contains other DNA sequences that code for the same CDR3. The genes are TRBV6-4 and TRBJ2-2; 10 nucleotides match TRBD2. Germline loops: CDR1 MRHNA, CDR2 SNTAGT. The CDR3 is 16 amino acids. With V trimmed by 2 bases and J by 6 bases, 6 bases remained unmatched. In nucleotides, the CDR3 is TGTGCCAGCAGTGACGGAGCGGGGGGGCCCGCCGGGGAGCTGTTTTTT. The encoded protein is CASSDGAGGPAGELFF.

This sequence joins TRBV28 and TRBJ2-7, with a weak D call TRBD1 (6 bases). CDR1 is MDHEN and CDR2 is SYDVKM in the germline V gene. The CDR3 length is 13 residues. The V and J ends lost 1 base and 6 bases respectively, with 10 bases between them. The CDR3 reads CASSLSGGPEQYF. As DNA, the CDR3 is TGTGCCAGCAGTTTATCTGGGGGCCCCGAGCAGTACTTC.

The J gene is TRBJ2-1, the V gene TRBV7-3; TRBD2 agrees at 11 bases. The trim removed 5 bases at V and 4 bases at J, leaving 4 bases unmatched. The CDR3 is 15 amino acids. Germline CDR1 reads SGHTA; CDR2 reads FQGTGA. The CDR3 protein is CASSKRLAGYNEQFF. In DNA, the CDR3 is TGTGCCAGCAGCAAACGACTAGCGGGGTACAATGAGCAGTTCTTC.

The gene calls are TRBV19 and TRBJ1-6, with 8 bases fitting TRBD1. V shed 4 bases, J shed 7 bases, and the junction held 6 bases outside the gene matches. The CDR3 has 15 residues. The V gene's germline CDR1 is LNHDA and CDR2 SQIVND (reference sequence). The DNA of the CDR3 is TGTGCCAGTAGTAAGGGACAGGCCATGAATTCACCCCTCCACTTT. Amino acids: CASSKGQAMNSPLHF.